This T cell receptor (beta chain) was sequenced during a study of T-cell memory formation after mild COVID-19. Overall study: Across donors, TCR clusters were largely donor specific. Study-wide results and caveats: CD8+ contracting clones occupied EMRA, while CD4+ ones occupied mainly CM and EM. Later expanders leaned CD4+, whereas day 15 to 85 contracting clones were balanced CD4/CD8.

The sample holds a few counts of this clonotype. Its antigen is unidentified. The authors produced TCR alpha and TCR beta cDNA libraries with sample barcodes and UMIs by 5'RACE using constant-segment primers. One entry per CDR3 protein, called by TCRdb with MiXCR from the 5' RACE reads. The table lists about half a million distinct CDR3 sequences, roughly 18% of them singletons. CDR3 length: 13 residues. Germline values: CDR1 LGHNA, CDR2 YSLEER. V was trimmed by 4 bases and J by 4 bases, leaving 11 bases between them. This chain connects TRBV4-3 to TRBJ2-7; D perhaps matches TRBD2 (6 bases). The sequence derives from an adult woman who had mild COVID-19 (a few samples of this study predate the infection). Cell type and time point are not known. The sequenced sample was PBMCs or a T cell subset sorted from them (not recorded which). CDR3 residues: CASSRTAGYEQYF. Here the CDR3 DNA reads TGCGCCAGCAGCCGAACCGCGGGATACGAGCAGTACTTC.